Below, 17 T cell receptor beta chains from the same sample are listed, as sequenced in a study of blood T cell repertoires in COVID-19. TCRdb's table, derived via immunoSEQ multiplex PCR, lists solely in-frame clones and lacks some. The sample carries 200,000 to 250,000 clones, 86% recorded once. Material: peripheral blood. Receptor source: a woman between 45 and 60 years old with COVID-19, enrolled during active disease.

This chain uses TRBV6-2 or TRBV6-3 with TRBJ2-3; 7 bases are shared with TRBD2. With 6 bases clipped from V and 1 base from J, the junction kept 4 bases outside the gene matches. CDR3 length: 14 amino acids. The germline CDR1 and CDR2 sequences are MNHEY and SVGEGT. The CDR3 bases are TGTGCCAGCAGCTTCGGACTAGGCACAGATACGCAGTATTTT. This translates into CASSFGLGTDTQYF.

This clone was seen a few times. The chain has TRBV10-3 and TRBJ1-2; unclear D gene. The CDR3 is made up of 14 amino acids. The V gene lost 2 bases and the J gene lost 4 bases, with 11 bases spanning the gap. CDR1 and CDR2 from the germline V gene are ENHRY and SYGVKD. CDR3 sequence (DNA): TGTGCCATCAGTGAGGACCAACAGTCCTATGGCTACACCTTC. Translating it yields CAISEDQQSYGYTF.

The chain couples TRBV6-5 to TRBJ2-3, with D possibly TRBD1 on 6 matching bases. The length of the CDR3 is 13 residues. V lost 6 bases and J lost 0, with 7 bases in between. Germline loops: CDR1 MNHEY, CDR2 SVGAGI. CDR3 in DNA: TGTGCCAGCAGGAGGGGGAGCACAGATACGCAGTATTTT. Translated: CASRRGSTDTQYF.

The gene calls are TRBV10-3 and TRBJ2-3, with TRBD1 as a possible D gene (6 bases). This CDR3 has 15 amino acids. Germline loops: CDR1 ENHRY, CDR2 SYGVKD. Trimming left V 4 bases short and J 4 bases short, with 15 bases between. This CDR3 is CAISGSRGRADTQYF. The CDR3 DNA sequence: TGTGCCATCAGTGGGAGCAGGGGTAGAGCAGATACGCAGTATTTT.

The chain employs TRBV7-8 and TRBJ1-5; D is unclear. The germline V and J ends were trimmed by 2 bases and 4 bases, with 9 bases remaining between them. The CDR3 is made up of 14 amino acids. From germline, CDR1 is SGHVS and CDR2 FQNEAQ. CDR3 DNA: TGTGCCAGCAGCTTACTCGCGGGGAATCAGCCCCAGCATTTT. Encoded protein: CASSLLAGNQPQHF. The whole variable domain, remainder taken from reference TRBV7-8 and TRBJ1-5, is GAGVSQSPRYKVAKRGQDVALRCDPISGHVSLFWYQQALGQGPEFLTYFQNEAQLDKSGLPSDRFFAERPEGSVSTLKIQRTQQEDSAVYLCASSLLAGNQPQHFGDGTRLSIL.

V is TRBV6-5 and J is TRBJ1-1; D might be TRBD1 (6 bases). Deletions cut 5 bases from V and 3 bases from J, with 13 bases between. Germline CDR1 is MNHEY and CDR2 is SVGAGI. This CDR3 has 14 residues. The CDR3 protein is CASSKIAGDTEAFF. The CDR3 DNA follows: TGTGCCAGCAGTAAAATAGCAGGGGACACTGAAGCTTTCTTT.

This clone was detected once. The rearrangement uses TRBV6-5 and TRBJ1-2; maybe TRBD1 (5 bases). Trimming cost V 8 bases and J 6 bases, with 16 bases left between them. The CDR3 length is 13 residues. CDR1 is MNHEY and CDR2 is SVGAGI in the germline V gene. CDR3 protein: CASWDSGRDGYTF. CDR3 bases: TGTGCCAGCTGGGACTCCGGGAGGGATGGCTACACCTTC.

The chain joins TRBV27 to TRBJ2-4; 9 nucleotides match TRBD2. V was clipped by 8 bases and J by 5 bases; unmatched bases: 4. This CDR3 contains 13 residues. Germline lookup yields CDR1 MNHEY and CDR2 SMNVEV (reference sequence). CDR3 amino acids: CASGRLAENIQYF. In DNA, the CDR3 is TGTGCCAGCGGCCGACTAGCGGAAAACATTCAGTACTTC.

V usage is TRBV15 and J usage is TRBJ2-3; TRBD2 matches at 9 bases. The germline gives CDR1 LNHNV, CDR2 YYDKDF (reference sequence). V was clipped by 5 bases and J by 0 bases; unmatched bases: 9. The CDR3 contains 17 residues. The DNA of the CDR3 is TGTGCCACCAGCTCCCGTAACCTAGCGGGGAGCACAGATACGCAGTATTTT. As protein: CATSSRNLAGSTDTQYF.

This clone has only a few counts. The chain has TRBV5-1 and TRBJ2-7; TRBD1 aligns across 7 bases. The ends lost 3 bases at V and 3 bases at J; junction bases unmatched: 3. Germline V gene lookup returns CDR1 SGHRS and CDR2 YFSETQ. This CDR3 has 13 residues. CDR3 loop: CASSSRDSYEQYF. In DNA form, the CDR3 reads TGCGCCAGCAGCTCCAGGGACAGCTACGAGCAGTACTTC.

V usage is TRBV28 and J usage is TRBJ2-4; TRBD1 matches 7 bases. CDR1 MDHEN and CDR2 SYDVKM come from the germline V gene. The CDR3 covers 16 residues. Germline trimming cut 6 bases from V and 5 bases from J; bases unmatched to any gene: 13. CDR3 amino acids: CASRSPGQSSENIQYF. The CDR3 DNA sequence: TGTGCCAGCAGATCTCCGGGACAGAGTTCGGAAAACATTCAGTACTTC.

This chain uses TRBV28 with TRBJ2-1, with TRBD1 matching 9 bases. V was clipped by 7 bases and J by 9 bases; unmatched bases: 19. The CDR3 is 17 residues long. Germline V lookup: CDR1 MDHEN, CDR2 SYDVKM. CDR3 DNA: TGTGCCAGCATTTCCGATTCCGGGACAGGGATTCGGAGTGAGCAGTTCTTC. Its protein is CASISDSGTGIRSEQFF. Based on the CDR3 plus reference TRBV28 and TRBJ2-1, the full variable domain is DVKVTQSSRYLVKRTGEKVFLECVQDMDHENMFWYRQDPGLGLRLIYFSYDVKMKEKGDIPEGYSVSREKKERFSLILESASTNQTSMYLCASISDSGTGIRSEQFFGPGTRLTVL.

V usage is TRBV6-5 and J usage is TRBJ1-1; D is uncertain. CDR1 is MNHEY and CDR2 is SVGAGI in the germline V gene. Trimming stripped 2 bases from V and 3 bases from J, with 7 bases between. This CDR3 region has 13 residues. Here the CDR3 reads CASSYKVDTEAFF. The CDR3 DNA follows: TGTGCCAGCAGTTACAAAGTAGACACTGAAGCTTTCTTT.

The chain carries TRBV23-1 and TRBJ2-7, with D perhaps TRBD2 (5 bases). TRBV23-1 is an open reading frame, and its role is uncertain. The CDR3 runs to 14 residues. V lost 0 bases to trimming and J lost 2 bases, with 8 bases between them. CDR3 coding DNA: TGCGCCAGCAGTCAATCACGGGATACCTACGAGCAGTACGTC. Encoded protein: CASSQSRDTYEQYV.

The V call is TRBV11-2, the J call TRBJ2-5, with 8 bases identical to TRBD1. J was trimmed by 6 bases and V by 2 bases; bases with no gene match: 8. CDR1 and CDR2 (germline): SGHAT, FQNNGV. The CDR3 loop spans 15 amino acids. The CDR3 region has the DNA TGTGCCAGCAGCTTAAACCTGGACAGGGACAAGACCCAGTACTTC. Its translation is CASSLNLDRDKTQYF.

This clone has only one observation. The chain uses TRBV5-1 and TRBJ2-2; unclear D gene. Germline V gene data show CDR1 as SGHRS and CDR2 as YFSETQ. The CDR3 extends over 16 amino acids. Trimming pared 0 bases from V and 7 bases from J, leaving 16 bases between. Written as DNA, the CDR3 is TGCGCCAGCAGCTTGGATAGCATCCGGCCCGGCGGGGAGCTGTTTTTT. Its translation: CASSLDSIRPGGELFF.

The chain employs TRBV15 and TRBJ1-1; 8 bases are shared with TRBD1. This CDR3 region has 15 residues. Per germline, CDR1 LNHNV and CDR2 YYDKDF (reference sequence). V dropped 5 bases and J dropped 4; count of bases not matched to a gene: 9. The CDR3 loop is CATSPARTGRTEAFF. The CDR3 bases are TGTGCCACCAGCCCCGCCCGGACAGGGCGCACTGAAGCTTTCTTT. Filled out from reference TRBV15 and TRBJ1-1, the complete variable domain reads DAMVIQNPRYQVTQFGKPVTLSCSQTLNHNVMYWYQQKSSQAPKLLFHYYDKDFNNEADTPDNFQSRRPNTSFCFLDIRSPGLGDTAMYLCATSPARTGRTEAFFGQGTRLTVV.